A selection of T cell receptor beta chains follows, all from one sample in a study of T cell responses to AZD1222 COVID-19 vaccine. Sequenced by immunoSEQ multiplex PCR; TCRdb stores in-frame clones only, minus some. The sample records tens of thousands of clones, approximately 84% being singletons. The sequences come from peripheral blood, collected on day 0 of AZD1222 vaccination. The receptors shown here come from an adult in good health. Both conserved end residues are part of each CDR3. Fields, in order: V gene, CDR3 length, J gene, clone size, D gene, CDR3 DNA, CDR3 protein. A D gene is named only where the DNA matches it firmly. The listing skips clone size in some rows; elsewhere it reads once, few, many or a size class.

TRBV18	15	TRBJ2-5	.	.	TGTGCCAGCTCACCTGTGGACGGTACTGGGGAGACCCAGTACTTC	CASSPVDGTGETQYF
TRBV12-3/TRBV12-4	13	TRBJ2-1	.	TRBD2	TGTGCCAGCAGCCTGGGGGGGTACAATGAGCAGTTCTTC	CASSLGGYNEQFF
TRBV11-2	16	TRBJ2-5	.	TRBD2	TGTGCCAGCAGCTTGACTAGCGGGGGGGCAAGAGAGACCCAGTACTTC	CASSLTSGGARETQYF
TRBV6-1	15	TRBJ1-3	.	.	TGTGCCAGCAGTGACACCACAGGGTATGGAAACACCATATATTTT	CASSDTTGYGNTIYF
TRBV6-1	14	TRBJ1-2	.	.	TGTGCCAGCAGTGAAGCGGGGGGGTCGTTGGGCTACACCTTC	CASSEAGGSLGYTF
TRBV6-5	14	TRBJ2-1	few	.	TGTGCCAGCAGTTACGCTTTTTCGGTCAATGAGCAGTTCTTC	CASSYAFSVNEQFF
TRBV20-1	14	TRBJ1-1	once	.	TGCAGTGCCAGTAATAGGAGGGTAGGGTTGGAAGCTTTCTTT	CSASNRRVGLEAFF
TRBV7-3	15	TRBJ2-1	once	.	TGTGCCAGCAGCGATCCAGCGGATTCCTACAATGAGCAGTTCTTC	CASSDPADSYNEQFF
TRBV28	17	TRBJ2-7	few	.	TGTGCCAGCAGTTCCCTACAAGAGGCAGTAGCCTCCTACGAGCAGTACTTC	CASSSLQEAVASYEQYF
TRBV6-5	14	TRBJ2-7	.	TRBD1	TGTGCCGGTTCGGCAACAGGGGAAGAAGGCGAGCAGTACTTC	CAGSATGEEGEQYF
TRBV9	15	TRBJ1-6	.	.	TGTGCCAGCAGCTACCCCGGGACCTTGAATTCACCCCTCCACTTT	CASSYPGTLNSPLHF
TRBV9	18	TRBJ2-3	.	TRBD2	TGTGCCAGCAGCGTAGCGGGGGGGACTTTCTCTAGCACAGATACGCAGTATTTT	CASSVAGGTFSSTDTQYF
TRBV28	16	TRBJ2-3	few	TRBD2	TGTGCCAGCAGTCCCCCGCGGGGGAGGGCACAGAATACGCAGTATTTT	CASSPPRGRAQNTQYF
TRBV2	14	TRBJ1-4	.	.	TGTGCCAGCAGGGAGCGACGGAATAATGAAAAACTGTTTTTT	CASRERRNNEKLFF
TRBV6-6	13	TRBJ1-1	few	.	TGTGCCAGCAGCAGTGACACGTACACTGAAGCTTTCTTT	CASSSDTYTEAFF